This TCR beta chain is drawn from a study of blood T cell repertoires in COVID-19. Across the study: T cells, B-cell-depleted T cells, or PBMCs supplied cDNA or gDNA.

Authors' data handling: Amplification with reference gene primers provided the estimates of nucleated cell counts. Only in-frame clones appear in the TCRdb table, and some are missing; sequencing was by immunoSEQ multiplex PCR. V, J and clone size are taken as reported in that table, and D and trimming were inferred from the DNA itself. The sample consists of some 350,000 clones, around 87% of them appearing once. Cohort allocation depended upon clinical history that participants reported. The CDR3 has 13 amino acids. Germline CDR1 reads SGHTA; CDR2 reads FQGTGA. The V end lost 5 bases, the J end lost 9 bases, and 11 bases lay between the germline ends.

The sequence derives from a woman under 40 who had recovered from COVID-19. The specimen was PBMCs or T cells enriched from blood (not recorded which). The chain joins TRBV7-3 to TRBJ1-6; perhaps TRBD1 as D (5 bases). CDR3 sequence reads: CASSPGTSSPLHF. The CDR3 DNA reads TGTGCCAGCAGCCCAGGGACTTCTTCACCCCTCCACTTT.